This T cell receptor beta chain was captured in a study of blood T cell repertoires in COVID-19. Study details: Nucleic acid was either cDNA or gDNA, and it came from T cells, B-cell-depleted T cells, or PBMCs.

The assay was immunoSEQ multiplex PCR, and TCRdb's table has in-frame clones only and misses some. The sample yields approximately 450,000 clones, 80% to 90% seen once. Germline-derived CDR1 and CDR2 are WNHNN and SYGVQD (reference sequence). V was clipped by 1 base and J by 2 bases, with 9 bases between them. The CDR3 runs 15 residues. The chain carries TRBV10-1 and TRBJ1-3; no reliable D call. The sequence was obtained from a young man who had recovered from COVID-19. Sequenced material: PBMCs or T cells enriched from blood (not recorded which). In nucleotides, the CDR3 is TGCGCCAGCAGTGAGTACCGGGGAGCTGGAAACACCATATATTTT. It is translated as CASSEYRGAGNTIYF.